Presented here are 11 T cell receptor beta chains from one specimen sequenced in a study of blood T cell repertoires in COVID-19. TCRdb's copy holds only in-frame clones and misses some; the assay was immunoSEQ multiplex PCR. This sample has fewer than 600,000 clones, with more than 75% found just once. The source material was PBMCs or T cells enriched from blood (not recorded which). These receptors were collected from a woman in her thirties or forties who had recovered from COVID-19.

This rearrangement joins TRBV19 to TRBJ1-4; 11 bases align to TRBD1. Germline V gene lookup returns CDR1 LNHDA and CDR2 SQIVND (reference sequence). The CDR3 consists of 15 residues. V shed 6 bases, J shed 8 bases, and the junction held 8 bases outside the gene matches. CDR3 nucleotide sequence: TGTGCCAGTAGCCGAGCCGGGACAGGGGGGGAAAAACTGTTTTTT. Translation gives CASSRAGTGGEKLFF.

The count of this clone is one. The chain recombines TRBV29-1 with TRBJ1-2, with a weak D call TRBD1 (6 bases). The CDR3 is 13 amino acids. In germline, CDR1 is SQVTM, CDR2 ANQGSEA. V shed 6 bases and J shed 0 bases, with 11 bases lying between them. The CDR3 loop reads CSVSTGSNYGYTF. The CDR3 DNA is TGCAGCGTCTCGACAGGCTCTAACTATGGCTACACCTTC.

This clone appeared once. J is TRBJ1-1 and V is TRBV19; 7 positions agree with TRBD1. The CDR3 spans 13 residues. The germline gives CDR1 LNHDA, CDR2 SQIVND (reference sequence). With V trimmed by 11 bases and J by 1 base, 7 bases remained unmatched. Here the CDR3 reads CASEGAWNTEAFF. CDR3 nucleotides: TGTGCCTCCGAGGGGGCGTGGAACACTGAAGCTTTCTTT. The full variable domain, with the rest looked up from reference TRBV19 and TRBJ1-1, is DGGITQSPKYLFRKEGQNVTLSCEQNLNHDAMYWYRQDPGQGLRLIYYSQIVNDFQKGDIAEGYSVSREKKESFPLTVTSAQKNPTAFYLCASEGAWNTEAFFGQGTRLTVV.

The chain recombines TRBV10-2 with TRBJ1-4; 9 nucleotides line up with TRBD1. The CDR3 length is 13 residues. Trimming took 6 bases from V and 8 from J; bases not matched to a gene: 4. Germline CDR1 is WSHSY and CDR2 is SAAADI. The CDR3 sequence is CASRSGTGEKLFF. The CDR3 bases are TGCGCCAGCAGATCCGGGACAGGGGAAAAACTGTTTTTT.

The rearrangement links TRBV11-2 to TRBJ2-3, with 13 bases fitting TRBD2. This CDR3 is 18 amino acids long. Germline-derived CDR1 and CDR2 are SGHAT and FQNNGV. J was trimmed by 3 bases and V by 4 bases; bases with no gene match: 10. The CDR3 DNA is TGTGCCAGCAGCTCAACCGAATGGACTAGCGGGAGTACAGATACGCAGTATTTT. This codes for CASSSTEWTSGSTDTQYF.

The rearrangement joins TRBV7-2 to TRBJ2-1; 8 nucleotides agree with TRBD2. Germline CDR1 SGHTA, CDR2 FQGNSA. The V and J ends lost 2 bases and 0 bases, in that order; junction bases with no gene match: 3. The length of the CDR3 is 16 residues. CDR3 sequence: CASSLTSGYSYNEQFF. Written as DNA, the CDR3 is TGTGCCAGCAGCTTAACTAGCGGCTACTCCTACAATGAGCAGTTCTTC.

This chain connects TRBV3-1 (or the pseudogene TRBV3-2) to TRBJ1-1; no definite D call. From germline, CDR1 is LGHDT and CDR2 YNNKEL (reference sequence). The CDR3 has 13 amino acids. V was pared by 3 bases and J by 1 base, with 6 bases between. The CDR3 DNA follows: TGTGCCAGCAGCCACCCAGAGAACACTGAAGCTTTCTTT. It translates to CASSHPENTEAFF.

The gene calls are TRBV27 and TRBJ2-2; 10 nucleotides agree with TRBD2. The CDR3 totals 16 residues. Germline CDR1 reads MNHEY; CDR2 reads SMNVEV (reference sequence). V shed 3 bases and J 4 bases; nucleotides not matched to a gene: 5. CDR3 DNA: TGTGCCAGCAGTTTTCTGTCTAGCGGGAGCACCGGGGAGCTGTTTTTT. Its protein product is CASSFLSSGSTGELFF.

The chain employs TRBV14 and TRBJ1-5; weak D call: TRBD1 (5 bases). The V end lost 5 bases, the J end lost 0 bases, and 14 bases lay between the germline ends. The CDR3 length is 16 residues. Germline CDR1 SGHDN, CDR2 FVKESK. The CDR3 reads CASSFGGVGSNQPQHF. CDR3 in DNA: TGTGCCAGCAGCTTCGGAGGGGTGGGTAGCAATCAGCCCCAGCATTTT.

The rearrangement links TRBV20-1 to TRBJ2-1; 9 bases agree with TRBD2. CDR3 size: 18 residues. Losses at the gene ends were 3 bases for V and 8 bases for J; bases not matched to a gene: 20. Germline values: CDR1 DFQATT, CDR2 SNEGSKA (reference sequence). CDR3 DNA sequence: TGCAGTGCTAGTATAAGAAGTCCCGGGACTAGCTCAATCTATGAGCAGTTCTTC. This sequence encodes CSASIRSPGTSSIYEQFF.

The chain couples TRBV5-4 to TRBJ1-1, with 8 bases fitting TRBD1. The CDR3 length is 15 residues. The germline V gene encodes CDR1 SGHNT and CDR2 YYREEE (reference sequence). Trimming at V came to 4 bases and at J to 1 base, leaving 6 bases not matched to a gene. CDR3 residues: CASSPHDRGNTEAFF. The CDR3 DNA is TGTGCCAGCAGCCCTCACGACAGGGGGAACACTGAAGCTTTCTTT. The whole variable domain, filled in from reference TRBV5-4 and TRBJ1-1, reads ETGVTQSPTHLIKTRGQQVTLRCSSQSGHNTVSWYQQALGQGPQFIFQYYREEENGRGNFPPRFSGLQFPNYSSELNVNALELDDSALYLCASSPHDRGNTEAFFGQGTRLTVV.